This T cell receptor beta chain derives from a study of control samples from healthy donors and cancer patients. Trimming left V 6 bases short and J 3 bases short, with 6 bases between. The CDR3 spans 12 residues. CDR1 SGHTA and CDR2 FQGTGA come from the germline V gene. The table came from immunoSEQ multiplex PCR; TCRdb's copy has only in-frame clones and leaves some out. The data show just under 80,000 clones, with 70% to 90% seen just once and about 2% held by the top ten. This sequence was found in a woman in her sixties or seventies with head and neck cancer. Sample: PBMCs. The rearrangement uses TRBV7-3 and TRBJ2-4; D not certain. CDR3 sequence: CASSDGKNIQYF. The CDR3 nucleotides are TGTGCCAGCAGTGACGGCAAAAACATTCAGTACTTC.